Detailed here is one T cell receptor (beta chain). What it binds is unknown. This entry is derived from a study of response to subunit inactivated influenza vaccine. Study results and caveats: Researchers suggested that each seasonal influenza vaccination recruits few new T cells.

V was pared by 4 bases and J by 0 bases, with 6 bases of the junction left unmatched. Per germline, CDR1 SGHRS and CDR2 YFSETQ. CDR3 length: 16 amino acids. TCRdb re-derived calls from the RT-PCR reads in MiXCR, one entry per CDR3 protein. Of just over 300,000 distinct CDR3 sequences listed, approximately 21% are singletons. The source material was PBMCs from blood, sampled less than 22 months after vaccination. The chain links TRBV5-1 to TRBJ1-4, with 7 nucleotides matching TRBD1. The sequence came from a man aged 50-75 years who received an inactivated influenza vaccine. In nucleotides, the CDR3 is TGCGCCAGCAGCAGAAGGACAGGAGCAACTAATGAAAAACTGTTTTTT. Residues: CASSRRTGATNEKLFF.